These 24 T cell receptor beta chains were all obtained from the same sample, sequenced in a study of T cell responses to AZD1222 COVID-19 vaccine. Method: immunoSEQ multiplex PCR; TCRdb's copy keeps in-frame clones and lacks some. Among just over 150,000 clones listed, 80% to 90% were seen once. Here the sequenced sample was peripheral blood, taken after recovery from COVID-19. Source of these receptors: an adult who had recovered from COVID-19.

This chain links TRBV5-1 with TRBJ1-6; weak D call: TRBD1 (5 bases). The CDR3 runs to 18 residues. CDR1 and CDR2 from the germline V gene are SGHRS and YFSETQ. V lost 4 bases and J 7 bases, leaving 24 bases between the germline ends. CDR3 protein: CASSPGVFSGTVNSPLHF. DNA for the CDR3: TGCGCCAGCAGCCCCGGGGTTTTTTCCGGGACGGTAAATTCACCCCTCCACTTT.

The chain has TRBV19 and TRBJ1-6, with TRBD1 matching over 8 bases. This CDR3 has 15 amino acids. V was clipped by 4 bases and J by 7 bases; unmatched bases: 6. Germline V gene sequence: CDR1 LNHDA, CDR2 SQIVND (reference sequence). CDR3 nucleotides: TGTGCCAGTAGTAACTCCCGGACAGGGAATTCACCCCTCCACTTT. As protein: CASSNSRTGNSPLHF.

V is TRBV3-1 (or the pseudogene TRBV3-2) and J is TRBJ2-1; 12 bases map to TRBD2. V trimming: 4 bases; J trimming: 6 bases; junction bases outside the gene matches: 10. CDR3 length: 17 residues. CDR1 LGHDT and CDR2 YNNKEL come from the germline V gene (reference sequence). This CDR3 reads CASSRLRTSGTGNEQFF. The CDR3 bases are TGTGCCAGCAGCCGGTTAAGGACTAGCGGGACAGGCAATGAGCAGTTCTTC.

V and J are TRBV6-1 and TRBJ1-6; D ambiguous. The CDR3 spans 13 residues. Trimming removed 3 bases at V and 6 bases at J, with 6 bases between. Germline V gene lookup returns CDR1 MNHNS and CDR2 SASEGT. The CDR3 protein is CASSDNRNSPLHF. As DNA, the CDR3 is TGTGCCAGCAGTGATAACCGTAATTCACCCCTCCACTTT.

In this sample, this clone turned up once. This CDR3 reads CASSSMTATYEQYF. CDR3 DNA sequence: TGTGCCAGCAGTTCGATGACAGCTACCTACGAGCAGTACTTC. V is TRBV28 and J is TRBJ2-7, with D possibly matching TRBD1 (5 bases). Deletions cut 4 bases from V and 2 bases from J, with 12 bases between. Germline assignment: CDR1 MDHEN and CDR2 SYDVKM. The CDR3 sequence is 14 residues long.

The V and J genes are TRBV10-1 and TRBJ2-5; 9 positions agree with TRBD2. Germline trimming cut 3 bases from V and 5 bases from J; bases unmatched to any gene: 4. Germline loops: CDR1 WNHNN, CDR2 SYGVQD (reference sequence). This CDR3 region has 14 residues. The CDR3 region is CASSEAGGRETQYF. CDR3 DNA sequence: TGCGCCAGCAGTGAAGCGGGGGGTCGGGAGACCCAGTACTTC.

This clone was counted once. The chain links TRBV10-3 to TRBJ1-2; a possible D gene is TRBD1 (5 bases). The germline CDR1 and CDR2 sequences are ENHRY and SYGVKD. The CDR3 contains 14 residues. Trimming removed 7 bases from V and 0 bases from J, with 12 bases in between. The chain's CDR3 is CAINRDATNYGYTF. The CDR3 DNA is TGTGCCATCAACCGGGACGCAACTAACTATGGCTACACCTTC.

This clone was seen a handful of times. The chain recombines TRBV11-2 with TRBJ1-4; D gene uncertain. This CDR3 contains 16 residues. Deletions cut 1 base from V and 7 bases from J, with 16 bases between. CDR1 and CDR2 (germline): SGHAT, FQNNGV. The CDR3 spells CASSLVIAGPIEKLFF. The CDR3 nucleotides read TGTGCCAGCAGCTTAGTTATAGCCGGACCTATTGAAAAACTGTTTTTT.

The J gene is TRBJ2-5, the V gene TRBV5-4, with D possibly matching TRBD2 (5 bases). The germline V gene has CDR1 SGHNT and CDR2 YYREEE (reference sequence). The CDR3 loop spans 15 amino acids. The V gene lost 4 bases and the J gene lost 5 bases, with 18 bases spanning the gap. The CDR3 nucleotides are TGTGCCAGCAGCCCCCGACTGGCGGGTGGGGAGACCCAGTACTTC. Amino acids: CASSPRLAGGETQYF.

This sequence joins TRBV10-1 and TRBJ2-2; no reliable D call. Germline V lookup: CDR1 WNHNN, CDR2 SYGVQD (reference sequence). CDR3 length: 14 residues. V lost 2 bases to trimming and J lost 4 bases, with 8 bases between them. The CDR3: CASSENPSTGELFF. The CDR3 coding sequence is TGCGCCAGCAGTGAGAATCCGAGCACCGGGGAGCTGTTTTTT.

CDR3 DNA sequence: TGTGCCAGCAGCTCCGCAGGGGGACAGGCCCTACTGGGCTACACCTTC. Translating it yields CASSSAGGQALLGYTF. This chain links TRBV11-2 with TRBJ1-2; TRBD1 aligns across 8 bases. The germline CDR1 and CDR2 sequences are SGHAT and FQNNGV. Losses at the gene ends were 4 bases for V and 8 bases for J; bases not matched to a gene: 15. The CDR3 sequence is 16 residues long.

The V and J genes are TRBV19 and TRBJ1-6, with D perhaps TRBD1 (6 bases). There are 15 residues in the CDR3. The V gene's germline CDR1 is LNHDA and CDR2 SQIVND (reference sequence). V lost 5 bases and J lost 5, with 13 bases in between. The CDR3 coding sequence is TGTGCCAGTAGTGTCACAGGGATAGATAATTCACCCCTCCACTTT. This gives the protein CASSVTGIDNSPLHF.

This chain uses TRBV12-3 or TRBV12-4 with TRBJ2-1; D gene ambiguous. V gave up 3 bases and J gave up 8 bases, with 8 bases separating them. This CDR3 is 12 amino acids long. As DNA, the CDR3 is TGTGCCAGCAGTTTTGAGGCCGATGAGCAGTTCTTC. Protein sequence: CASSFEADEQFF.

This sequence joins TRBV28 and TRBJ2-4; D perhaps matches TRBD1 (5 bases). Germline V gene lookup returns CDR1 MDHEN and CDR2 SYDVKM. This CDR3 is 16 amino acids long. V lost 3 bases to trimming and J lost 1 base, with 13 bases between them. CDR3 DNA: TGTGCCAGCAGTTTGCCAGGGAAGGGCGCCAAAAACATTCAGTACTTC. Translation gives CASSLPGKGAKNIQYF.

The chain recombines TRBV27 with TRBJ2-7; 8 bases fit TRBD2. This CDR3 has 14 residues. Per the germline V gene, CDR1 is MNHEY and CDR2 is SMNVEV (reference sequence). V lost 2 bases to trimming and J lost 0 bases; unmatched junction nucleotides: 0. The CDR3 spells CASSLTSGSYEQYF. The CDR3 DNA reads TGTGCCAGCAGTTTAACTAGCGGCTCCTACGAGCAGTACTTC.

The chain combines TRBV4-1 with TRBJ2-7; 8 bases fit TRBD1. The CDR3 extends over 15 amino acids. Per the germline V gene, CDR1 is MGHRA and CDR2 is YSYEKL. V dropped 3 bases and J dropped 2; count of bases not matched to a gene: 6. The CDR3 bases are TGCGCCAGCAGCCACTATCGGACAGGGCCCTACGAGCAGTACTTC. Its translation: CASSHYRTGPYEQYF.

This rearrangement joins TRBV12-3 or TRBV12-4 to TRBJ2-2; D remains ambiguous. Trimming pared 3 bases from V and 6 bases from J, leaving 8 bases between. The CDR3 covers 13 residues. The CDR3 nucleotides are TGTGCCAGCAGTTTCGTATCCCCCGGGGAGCTGTTTTTT. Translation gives CASSFVSPGELFF.

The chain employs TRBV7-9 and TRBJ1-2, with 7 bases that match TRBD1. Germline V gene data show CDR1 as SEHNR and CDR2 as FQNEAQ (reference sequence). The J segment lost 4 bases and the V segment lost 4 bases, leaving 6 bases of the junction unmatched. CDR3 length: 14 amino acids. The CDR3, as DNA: TGTGCCAGCAGCTACGGACAGGAGAGCTATGGCTACACCTTC. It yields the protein CASSYGQESYGYTF.

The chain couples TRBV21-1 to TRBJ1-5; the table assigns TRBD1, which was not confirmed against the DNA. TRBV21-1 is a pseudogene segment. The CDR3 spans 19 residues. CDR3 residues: CASSKPDRNYLYSNQPQHF. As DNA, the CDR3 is TGTGCCAGCAGCAAACCAGACAGGAATTATCTATATAGCAATCAGCCCCAGCATTTT.

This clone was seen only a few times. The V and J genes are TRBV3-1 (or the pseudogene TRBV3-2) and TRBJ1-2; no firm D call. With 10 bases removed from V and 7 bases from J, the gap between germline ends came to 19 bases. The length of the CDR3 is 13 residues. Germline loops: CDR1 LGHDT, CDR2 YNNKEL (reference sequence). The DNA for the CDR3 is TGTGCCACCGAAGGACCAGGAGTCGCTGGCTACACCTTC. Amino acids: CATEGPGVAGYTF.

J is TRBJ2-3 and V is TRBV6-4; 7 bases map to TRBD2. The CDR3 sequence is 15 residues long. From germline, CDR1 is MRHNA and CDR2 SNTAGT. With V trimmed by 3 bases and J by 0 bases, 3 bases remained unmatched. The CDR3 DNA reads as TGTGCCAGCAGTGAATATAGCGGGAGCACAGATACGCAGTATTTT. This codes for CASSEYSGSTDTQYF.

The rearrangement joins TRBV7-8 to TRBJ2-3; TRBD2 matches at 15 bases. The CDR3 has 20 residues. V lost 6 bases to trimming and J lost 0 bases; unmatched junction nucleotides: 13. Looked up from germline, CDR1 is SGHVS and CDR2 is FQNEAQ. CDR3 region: CASSSTGTSGRLSSTDTQYF. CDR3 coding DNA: TGTGCCAGCAGTTCAACCGGGACTAGCGGGAGGTTATCTAGCACAGATACGCAGTATTTT.

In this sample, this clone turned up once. The CDR3 DNA reads as TGTGCCAGTAGTATAGAATGGGGACCCAGGGGAGACAATGAGCAGTTCTTC. Translated: CASSIEWGPRGDNEQFF. This rearrangement joins TRBV19 to TRBJ2-1; perhaps TRBD1 as D (6 bases). Deletions cut 0 bases from V and 5 bases from J, with 17 bases between. CDR3 length: 17 residues. Per germline, CDR1 LNHDA and CDR2 SQIVND (reference sequence).

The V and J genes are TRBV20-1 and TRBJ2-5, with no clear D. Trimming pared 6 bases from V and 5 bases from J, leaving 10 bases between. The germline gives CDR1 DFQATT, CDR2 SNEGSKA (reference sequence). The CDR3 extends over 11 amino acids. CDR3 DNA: TGCAGTGCGGCACGGGTGGAGACCCAGTACTTC. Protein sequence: CSAARVETQYF.